This T cell receptor (beta chain) was retrieved from a study of T-cell reconstitution after alpha-beta-depleted transplantation in children (dated by TCRdb to 2015 to 2016). Background on the whole study: T-cell immune reconstitution after TCRalphabeta/CD19-depleted allogeneic hematopoietic cell transplantation in children was quantitatively tracked in the study by means of TCR repertoire profiling. Overall study results and their limits: The apparently early alphabetaT-cell count recovery about two months after transplant was reportedly dependent on only several hundred rapidly expanded clones derived from non-depleted graft cells. Hyperexpanded clone frequencies declined over subsequent months; after one year, T-cell counts and TCRbeta diversity were mostly attributed to newly produced T cells. In some patients, high TCRbeta diversity at day 60 was attributed to recipient T cells and intrathymic progenitors that had survived conditioning.

A remark on this clonotype: Its antigen specificity is not known. Qualities for individual bases were not recorded, and no much larger clone is one base off.

According to the germline V gene, CDR1 reads SGHDT and CDR2 reads YYEEEE. Its CDR3 holds 16 amino acids, cysteine through phenylalanine. The entry retains the CDR3 DNA only, 48 bases that are in frame from base 1. Clipping removes 4 bases from V and 2 bases from J, with 12 as the unmatched junction base count. The treatment or condition label for this specimen denotes: allogeneic hematopoietic cell transplantation with graft depleted of TCRalphabeta T cells and CD19 B cells. TCRalphabeta/CD19-depleted allogeneic hematopoietic cell grafts were given to the transplant recipients, all of whom were children. The library was made by PCR. The sequencer listed for this sample is Illumina HiSeq 2500. TCR library preparation used molecular barcoding, with unique molecular identifiers applied to normalize quantification of the TCRbeta repertoire. TCRdb reprocessed the public reads (quality trimming at Q25 with fastp, clone calling with MiXCR) and kept in-frame beta chains. Entries are consolidated by CDR3 protein sequence, retaining the most common genes and DNA. The table for this sample lists around 190,000 distinct CDR3 sequences; about 7% of them were counted only once. The ten biggest clones cover just over 5.5% of the sample.

Recombination connected TRBV5-6 to TRBJ2-7, with TRBD1 matching 7 junction bases. The starting material was PBMCs, obtained before TCRalphabeta/CD19-depleted stem cell transplant. The sequence derives from a boy between 2 and 10 years old with acute lymphoblastic leukemia, due to receive a stem cell transplant. The nucleotides are TGTGCCAGCAGCATGGGGGACAGACCAGACCCCTACGAGCAGTACTTC. Its product reads: CASSMGDRPDPYEQYF.